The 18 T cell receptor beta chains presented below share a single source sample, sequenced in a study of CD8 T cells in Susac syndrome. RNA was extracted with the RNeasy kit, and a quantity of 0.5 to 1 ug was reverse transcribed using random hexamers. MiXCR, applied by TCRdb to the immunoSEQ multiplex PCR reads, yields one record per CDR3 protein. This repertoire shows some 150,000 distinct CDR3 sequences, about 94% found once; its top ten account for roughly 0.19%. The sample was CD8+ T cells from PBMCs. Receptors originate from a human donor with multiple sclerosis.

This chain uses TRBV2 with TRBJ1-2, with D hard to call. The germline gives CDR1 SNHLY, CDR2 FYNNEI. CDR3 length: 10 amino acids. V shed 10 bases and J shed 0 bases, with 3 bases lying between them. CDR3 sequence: CAIPNYGYTF. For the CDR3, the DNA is TGTGCCATCCCTAACTATGGCTACACCTTC.

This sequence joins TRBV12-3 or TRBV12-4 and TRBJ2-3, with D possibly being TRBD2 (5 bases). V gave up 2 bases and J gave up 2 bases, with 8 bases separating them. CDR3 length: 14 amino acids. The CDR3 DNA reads TGTGCCAGCAGTTTACGGAGGAACACAGATACGCAGTATTTT. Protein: CASSLRRNTDTQYF.

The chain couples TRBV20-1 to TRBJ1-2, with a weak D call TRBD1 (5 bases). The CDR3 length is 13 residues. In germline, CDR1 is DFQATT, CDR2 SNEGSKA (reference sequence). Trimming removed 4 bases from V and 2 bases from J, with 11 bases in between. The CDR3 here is CSAIAGVNYGYTF. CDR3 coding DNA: TGCAGTGCTATCGCGGGGGTGAACTATGGCTACACCTTC.

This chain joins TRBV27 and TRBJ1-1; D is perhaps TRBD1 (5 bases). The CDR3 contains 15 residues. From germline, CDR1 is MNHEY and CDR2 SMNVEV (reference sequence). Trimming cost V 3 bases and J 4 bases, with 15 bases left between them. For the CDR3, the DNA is TGTGCCAGCAGTTTGAGGGGAGAAATCCCCACTGAAGCTTTCTTT. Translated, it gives CASSLRGEIPTEAFF.

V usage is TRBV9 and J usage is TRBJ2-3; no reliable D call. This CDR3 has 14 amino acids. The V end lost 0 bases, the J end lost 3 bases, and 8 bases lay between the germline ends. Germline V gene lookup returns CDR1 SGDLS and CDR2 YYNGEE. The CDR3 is CASSVANPTDTQYF. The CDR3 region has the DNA TGTGCCAGCAGCGTAGCAAATCCTACAGATACGCAGTATTTT.

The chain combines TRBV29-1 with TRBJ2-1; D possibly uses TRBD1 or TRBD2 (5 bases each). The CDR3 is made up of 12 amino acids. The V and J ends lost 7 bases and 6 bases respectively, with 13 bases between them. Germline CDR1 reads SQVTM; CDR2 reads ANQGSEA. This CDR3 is CSAPGPINEQFF. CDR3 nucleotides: TGCAGCGCCCCGGGACCAATCAATGAGCAGTTCTTC.

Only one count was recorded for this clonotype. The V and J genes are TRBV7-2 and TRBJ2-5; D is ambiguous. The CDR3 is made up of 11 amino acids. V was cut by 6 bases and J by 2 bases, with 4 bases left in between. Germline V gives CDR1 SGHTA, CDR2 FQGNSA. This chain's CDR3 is CASRKQETQYF. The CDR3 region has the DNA TGTGCCAGCAGGAAGCAAGAGACCCAGTACTTC.

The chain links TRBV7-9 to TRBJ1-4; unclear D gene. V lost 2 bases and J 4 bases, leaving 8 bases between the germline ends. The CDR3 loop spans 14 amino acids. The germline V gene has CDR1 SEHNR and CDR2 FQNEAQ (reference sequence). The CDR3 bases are TGTGCCAGCAGCTTACCAGAGAGTAATGAAAAACTGTTTTTT. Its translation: CASSLPESNEKLFF.

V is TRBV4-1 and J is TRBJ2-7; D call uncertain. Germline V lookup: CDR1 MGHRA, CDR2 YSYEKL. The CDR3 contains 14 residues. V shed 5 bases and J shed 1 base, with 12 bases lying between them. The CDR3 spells CASSSQQSSYEQYF. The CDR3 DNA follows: TGCGCCAGCAGCTCACAACAGAGTTCCTACGAGCAGTACTTC.

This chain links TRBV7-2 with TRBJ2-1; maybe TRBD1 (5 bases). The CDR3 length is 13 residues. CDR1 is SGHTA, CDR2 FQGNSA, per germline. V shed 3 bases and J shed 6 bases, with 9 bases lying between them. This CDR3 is CASSLPGLNEQFF. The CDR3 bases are TGTGCCAGCAGCTTGCCAGGGCTCAATGAGCAGTTCTTC.

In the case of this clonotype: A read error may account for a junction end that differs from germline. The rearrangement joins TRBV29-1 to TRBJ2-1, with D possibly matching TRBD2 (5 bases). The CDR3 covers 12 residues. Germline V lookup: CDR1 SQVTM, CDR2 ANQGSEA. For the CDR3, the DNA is TGCAGTGTTGGTAGCGTCTACAATGAGCAGTTCTTC. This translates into CSVGSVYNEQFF.

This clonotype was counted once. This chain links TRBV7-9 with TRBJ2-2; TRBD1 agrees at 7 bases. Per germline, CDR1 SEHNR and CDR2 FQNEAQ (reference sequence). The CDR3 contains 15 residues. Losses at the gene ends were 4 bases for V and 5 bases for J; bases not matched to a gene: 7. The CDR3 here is CASSYRQGITGELFF. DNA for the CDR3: TGTGCCAGCAGCTACCGACAGGGTATTACCGGGGAGCTGTTTTTT.

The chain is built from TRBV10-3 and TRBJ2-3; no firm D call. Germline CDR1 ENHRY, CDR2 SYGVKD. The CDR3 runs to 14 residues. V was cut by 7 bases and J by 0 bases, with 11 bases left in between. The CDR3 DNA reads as TGTGCCATCAAGGCCAGTCCTAGCACAGATACGCAGTATTTT. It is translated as CAIKASPSTDTQYF.

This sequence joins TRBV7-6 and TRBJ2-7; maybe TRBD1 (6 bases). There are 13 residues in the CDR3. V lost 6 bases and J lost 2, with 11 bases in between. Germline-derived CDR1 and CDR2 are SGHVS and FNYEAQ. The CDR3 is CASSRQETYEQYF. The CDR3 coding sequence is TGTGCCAGCAGTCGACAGGAGACCTACGAGCAGTACTTC.

Here the CDR3 DNA reads TGCGCCAGCAGCTTGGATCTTATGGGGACAGAGTACGAGCAGTACTTC. Protein: CASSLDLMGTEYEQYF. The chain links TRBV5-1 to TRBJ2-7, with 7 bases aligning to TRBD1. The V gene end was trimmed by 0 bases and the J gene end by 4 bases; junction bases not matched to a gene: 10. Germline-derived CDR1 and CDR2 are SGHRS and YFSETQ. The CDR3 contains 16 residues.

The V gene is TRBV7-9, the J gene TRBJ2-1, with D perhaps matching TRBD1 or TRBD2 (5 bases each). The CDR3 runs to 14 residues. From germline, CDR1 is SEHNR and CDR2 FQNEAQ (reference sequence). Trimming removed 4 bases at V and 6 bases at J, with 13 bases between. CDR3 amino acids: CASSSSGTPNEQFF. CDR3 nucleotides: TGTGCCAGCAGCTCCTCCGGGACCCCCAATGAGCAGTTCTTC.

The CDR3 DNA reads TGTGCCAGCAGGCGGGACAGCTACGAGCAGTACTTC. Translated, it gives CASRRDSYEQYF. The chain has TRBV12-3 or TRBV12-4 and TRBJ2-7; possibly TRBD1 for D (7 bases). Trimming left V 6 bases short and J 3 bases short, with 9 bases between. The CDR3 totals 12 residues.

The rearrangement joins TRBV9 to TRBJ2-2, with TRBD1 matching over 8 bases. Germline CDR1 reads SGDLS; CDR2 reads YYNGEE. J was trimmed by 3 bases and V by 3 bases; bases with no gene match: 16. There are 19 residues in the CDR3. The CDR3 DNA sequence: TGTGCCAGCAGCGCATTCGACAGGGGAGTCCTCACACACACCGGGGAGCTGTTTTTT. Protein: CASSAFDRGVLTHTGELFF.